These 15 T cell receptor beta chains share one sample of origin, sequenced in a study of tumor-infiltrating lymphocytes in primary liver carcinoma. RNA and DNA were co-extracted from around 20-30 mg of unsorted bulk tissue. Making TCR beta cDNA involved 400 to 600 ng total RNA and a constant-region primer. Libraries of TCR beta came from three nested multiplex PCR rounds with slightly modified ARM-PCR. In the first two PCR rounds, TRBV1-TRBV30 forward primers were paired with a C-beta reverse primer, and each round lasted roughly 9 cycles. TCRdb recomputed calls from the multiplex PCR reads with MiXCR, one row per CDR3 protein. The table lists roughly 40,000 distinct CDR3 sequences, approximately 82% of them singletons. The sequenced sample was tumor-adjacent normal liver tissue. The source of these receptors is a woman in her twenties or thirties with primary liver carcinoma and hepatitis B virus infection.

Details on this clonotype: Because the CDR3 is missing its conserved closing phenylalanine or tryptophan, this is likely a read error. The DNA is omitted, as the CDR3 cannot be located on it reliably, and the CDR3 follows TCRdb's listing. This rearrangement joins TRBV5-6 to TRBJ2-2; TRBD1 is the table's D call, not checked against the DNA. The CDR3 is made up of 16 amino acids, end residues included. Germline V CDR1 and CDR2: SGHDT, YYEEEE. CDR3 sequence reads: CASSTPQADYTGEMFS.

Comments on this clonotype: Relative to the germline gene, one junction end is altered; a read error may explain this. The rearrangement joins TRBV12-3 or TRBV12-4 to TRBJ1-5; D uncertain. This CDR3 contains 15 residues. This chain's CDR3 is CASSSRKGGGHPQHF. In nucleotides, the CDR3 is TGTGCCAGTAGTTCCCGTAAGGGTGGAGGCCACCCCCAGCATTTT.

Details on this clonotype: An end of the junction differs from the germline gene, which may be a read error. The chain has TRBV19 and TRBJ1-2; D is uncertain. Germline CDR1 is LNHDA and CDR2 is SQIVND (reference sequence). The CDR3 is 12 amino acids. Here the CDR3 reads CGSSEGGYGYTF. CDR3 coding DNA: TGTGGCAGTAGTGAGGGCGGCTATGGCTACACCTTC. Supplemented by reference TRBV19 and TRBJ1-2, the full variable domain reads DGGITQSPKYLFRKEGQNVTLSCEQNLNHDAMYWYRQDPGQGLRLIYYSQIVNDFQKGDIAEGYSVSREKKESFPLTVTSAQKNPTAFYLCGSSEGGYGYTFGSGTRLTVV.

A remark on this clonotype: As the CDR3 is not closed by the conserved phenylalanine or tryptophan, this likely results from a read error. The rearrangement joins TRBV6-1 to TRBJ2-2; tentatively, D is TRBD1 or TRBD2 (5 bases each). The CDR3 is made up of 15 amino acids. Germline V gene data show CDR1 as MNHNS and CDR2 as SASEGT. CDR3 region: CASSETGRNTGDLFS. The CDR3 nucleotides are TGTGCCAGCAGTGAGACGGGCCGGAACACCGGGGACCTGTTTTCT.

This clonotype was observed many times. The chain links TRBV6-5 to TRBJ1-1; no definite D call. Per germline, CDR1 MNHEY and CDR2 SVGAGI. The CDR3 sequence is 13 residues long. V was cut by 6 bases and J by 1 base, with 9 bases left in between. For the CDR3, the DNA is TGTGCCAGCAGCCTTACAAAGAACACTGAAGCTTTCTTT. As protein: CASSLTKNTEAFF.

With regard to this clonotype: Here the CDR3 omits its conserved ending phenylalanine or tryptophan, so a read error is the likely source. CDR3 in amino acids: CASTLGTVELFL. Here the CDR3 DNA reads TGCGCCAGCACACTTGGCACCGTGGAGCTGTTTTTA. The chain joins TRBV4-3 to TRBJ2-2; no definite D call. The CDR3 has 12 residues. Germline V gene sequence: CDR1 LGHNA, CDR2 YSLEER.

This clonotype was recorded many times. The chain has TRBV28 and TRBJ1-2, with a tentative D call TRBD1 (5 bases). V was pared by 8 bases and J by 0 bases, with 13 bases between. The CDR3 spans 14 residues. The V gene's germline CDR1 is MDHEN and CDR2 SYDVKM. In DNA, the CDR3 is TGTGCCAGCCGGTCTGGACAATCTAACTATGGCTACACCTTC. Its protein product is CASRSGQSNYGYTF.

Points on this clonotype: A read error may account for a junction end that differs from germline. The rearrangement joins TRBV11-2 to TRBJ2-1; D call uncertain. CDR1 is SGHAT and CDR2 is FQNNGV in the germline V gene. CDR3 size: 15 residues. The DNA for the CDR3 is TGTGCAAGCAGCTTAATGAGGACCTCCTACAGTGGGCAGTTCTTC. This encodes CASSLMRTSYSGQFF.

The genes are TRBV5-6 and TRBJ2-6; perhaps TRBD2 as D (6 bases). This CDR3 contains 17 residues. V lost 4 bases and J 10 bases, leaving 24 bases between the germline ends. Germline CDR1 reads SGHDT; CDR2 reads YYEEEE. The CDR3 protein is CASSQGSSFSGTNVLTF. For the CDR3, the DNA is TGTGCCAGCAGCCAGGGCAGCAGCTTCTCTGGGACTAACGTCCTGACTTTC. Full variable domain (remainder filled in from reference TRBV5-6 and TRBJ2-6): DAGVTQSPTHLIKTRGQQVTLRCSPKSGHDTVSWYQQALGQGPQFIFQYYEEEERQRGNFPDRFSGHQFPNYSSELNVNALLLGDSALYLCASSQGSSFSGTNVLTFGAGSRLTVL.

Turning to this clonotype: An end of the junction does not agree with germline; a read error may underlie this. The rearrangement joins TRBV7-8 to TRBJ2-7; the D gene could be TRBD1 or TRBD2 (5 bases each). The V gene's germline CDR1 is SGHVS and CDR2 FQNEAQ. The CDR3 is 16 amino acids. The CDR3, as DNA: TGTTCCAGCAGTGCCCCCCGGGGCCTCGCCCTCTACGAGCAGTGCTTC. Translated, it gives CSSSAPRGLALYEQCF.

J is TRBJ1-5 and V is TRBV6-1; 8 positions match TRBD1. Germline values: CDR1 MNHNS, CDR2 SASEGT. The ends lost 4 bases at V and 7 bases at J; junction bases unmatched: 9. This CDR3 spans 15 amino acids. As DNA, the CDR3 is TGTGCCAGCAGTGGGACGGGACAGGCGAACCAGCCCCAGCATTTT. It codes for CASSGTGQANQPQHF.

The chain recombines TRBV30 with TRBJ2-3; 9 positions agree with TRBD2. Per the germline V gene, CDR1 is GTSNPN and CDR2 is SVGIG (reference sequence). There are 14 residues in the CDR3. V lost 3 bases to trimming and J lost 7 bases; unmatched junction nucleotides: 8. CDR3 DNA sequence: TGTGCCTGGAGCCGGCGCGGGGGGGCAAATACGCAGTATTTT. Amino acids: CAWSRRGGANTQYF. Complete variable domain (other parts from reference TRBV30 and TRBJ2-3): SQTIHQWPATLVQPVGSPLSLECTVEGTSNPNLYWYRQAAGRGLQLLFYSVGIGQISSEVPQNLSASRPQDRQFILSSKKLLLSDSGFYLCAWSRRGGANTQYFGPGTRLTVL.

This chain uses TRBV4-3 with TRBJ2-2; tentative D call: TRBD2 (5 bases). CDR1 is LGHNA and CDR2 is YSLEER in the germline V gene. CDR3 length: 13 residues. CDR3 protein: CAGSSMGAGELFF. In DNA form, the CDR3 reads TGCGCAGGCAGCTCAATGGGAGCTGGGGAGCTGTTTTTT.

Concerning this clonotype: This may come from a read error, since a much larger clone is one base off. CDR3 loop: CASSFTGSGNKEQFF. CDR3 in DNA: TGTGCCAGCAGCTTCACAGGGTCGGGGAACAAAGAGCAGTTCTTC. J is TRBJ2-1 and V is TRBV5-4, with a weak D call TRBD1 (6 bases). Germline values: CDR1 SGHNT, CDR2 YYREEE (reference sequence). CDR3 length equals 15 residues.

The chain combines TRBV6-2 or TRBV6-3 with TRBJ2-1; a weak D match, TRBD1 (6 bases). The germline CDR1 and CDR2 sequences are MNHEY and SVGEGT. This CDR3 region has 14 residues. DNA for the CDR3: TGTGCAAGCGGTAGGGGGAGCGATGGAATGAGTGAGTTCTTC. Translated: CASGRGSDGMSEFF.